This T cell receptor beta chain derives from a study of PD-1 blockade in classical Hodgkin lymphoma. V lost 6 bases to trimming and J lost 5 bases, with 10 bases between them. This CDR3 region has 12 residues. The germline V gene has CDR1 LNHDA and CDR2 SQIVND (reference sequence). All trial patients relapsed after autologous stem cell transplantation. Out of thawed PBMCs, magnetic negative selection purified CD4+ T cells. Measured with immunoSEQ multiplex PCR; TCRdb has only the in-frame clones, and not every one. The sample lists about 27,000 clones, around 80% occurring once. This specimen was CD4+ T cells from blood, taken at baseline. The sequence was collected from a human donor with classical Hodgkin lymphoma. This chain links TRBV19 with TRBJ1-1; D call uncertain. This chain's CDR3 is CASRPSLTEAFF. The CDR3 nucleotides are TGTGCCAGTAGGCCTAGTTTGACTGAAGCTTTCTTT.